The clone carrying this TCR beta chain is judged medium-sized. What it binds is not known. These data originate in a study of CD8 T cells in ankylosing spondylitis. Findings and caveats of the study: Made up of about eight highly homologous variants, a TCR beta motif appeared characteristic of ankylosing spondylitis blood.

Making the TCR beta libraries involved quantitative 5'-RACE with molecular barcodes. TCRdb independently ran MiXCR on the 5' RACE reads; one entry per CDR3 protein. The sample includes around 210,000 distinct CDR3 sequences, roughly 8.2% of them seen just once. The CDR3 has 12 amino acids. V lost 1 base to trimming and J lost 8 bases, with 6 bases between them. CDR1 and CDR2 (germline): ENHRY, SYGVKD. This chain links TRBV10-3 with TRBJ2-1; D is undetermined. Sequenced material: blood, either unsorted or a sorted T cell fraction (not recorded which). This TCR came from a female donor with ankylosing spondylitis or in good health (not recorded which). CDR3 loop: CAISEYADEQFF. CDR3 DNA: TGTGCCATCAGTGAGTACGCGGATGAGCAGTTCTTC.